The present entry profiles one T cell receptor beta chain with its context. The data derive from a study of glioma-infiltrating T cells after dendritic cell vaccination. Study-level information: Autologous tumor lysate-pulsed dendritic cell vaccination was given between about 2003 and 2013.

TCRdb's table, derived via immunoSEQ multiplex PCR, lists solely in-frame clones and lacks some. Of some 70,000 clones listed, about 86% are singletons. V lost 5 bases to trimming and J lost 3 bases; unmatched junction nucleotides: 6. Germline assignment: CDR1 MNHEY and CDR2 SMNVEV (reference sequence). This CDR3 is 14 amino acids long. This clonotype originated in a human donor with glioblastoma. Material: blood, obtained before dendritic cell vaccination. This chain links TRBV27 with TRBJ2-5, with 7 bases aligning to TRBD2. The CDR3 loop reads CASSPGRGKETQYF. The CDR3 DNA reads as TGTGCCAGCAGTCCTGGGAGGGGTAAAGAGACCCAGTACTTC.